These 17 T cell receptor beta chains originate from one sample sequenced in a study of technical replicates of blood from a handful of donors. Profiling relied on immunoSEQ multiplex PCR, and the TCRdb table lists in-frame clones only, not all of them. The sample yields 90,000 to 100,000 clones, over 85% seen once. Sequenced sample: T cells isolated from PBMCs. These receptors originate from a human donor in good health.

The V gene is TRBV30, the J gene TRBJ2-2, with D hard to call. Trimming stripped 3 bases from V and 6 bases from J, with 5 bases between. The CDR3 covers 11 residues. CDR1 is GTSNPN and CDR2 is SVGIG in the germline V gene (reference sequence). The CDR3 sequence is CAWSIPGELFF. DNA for the CDR3: TGTGCCTGGAGCATCCCCGGGGAGCTGTTTTTT.

The CDR3 is CASSPGTSLYEQYF. The CDR3 DNA reads TGTGCCAGCAGCCCCGGGACTAGTTTATACGAGCAGTACTTC. The rearrangement links TRBV9 to TRBJ2-7, with 8 bases fitting TRBD2. Germline V gene data show CDR1 as SGDLS and CDR2 as YYNGEE. V was clipped by 4 bases and J by 4 bases; unmatched bases: 7. CDR3 length: 14 residues. Complete variable domain (other parts from reference TRBV9 and TRBJ2-7): DSGVTQTPKHLITATGQRVTLRCSPRSGDLSVYWYQQSLDQGLQFLIQYYNGEERAKGNILERFSAQQFPDLHSELNLSSLELGDSALYFCASSPGTSLYEQYFGPGTRLTVT.

The chain couples TRBV21-1 to TRBJ2-4; the table's D call of TRBD2 was not tested on the DNA. TRBV21-1 is designated a pseudogene. The CDR3 consists of 17 residues. The CDR3 protein is CASSKAACGPAKNIQYF. The CDR3 DNA reads TGTGCCAGCAGCAAAGCGGCGTGCGGTCCGGCCAAAAACATTCAGTACTTC.

The V call is TRBV7-8, the J call TRBJ1-4; a weak D match, TRBD1 (5 bases). This CDR3 is built from 16 residues. V was pared by 2 bases and J by 4 bases, with 14 bases between. Germline V gene data show CDR1 as SGHVS and CDR2 as FQNEAQ. In DNA, the CDR3 is TGTGCCAGCAGCTTATATCAGACAGCCCTTAATGAAAAACTGTTTTTT. This sequence encodes CASSLYQTALNEKLFF.

The V gene is TRBV27, the J gene TRBJ2-3; unclear D gene. With 3 bases removed from V and 5 bases from J, the gap between germline ends came to 3 bases. The germline V gene encodes CDR1 MNHEY and CDR2 SMNVEV (reference sequence). The CDR3 is 11 amino acids. The DNA for the CDR3 is TGTGCCAGCAGTTTCCTAGATACGCAGTATTTT. This translates into CASSFLDTQYF.

This clone was seen a handful of times. The CDR3 loop is CASSYARVNYGYTF. The CDR3 coding sequence is TGTGCCAGCAGTTACGCAAGAGTTAACTATGGCTACACCTTC. The gene calls are TRBV6-5 and TRBJ1-2; D not certain. The CDR3 length is 14 residues. V lost 2 bases to trimming and J lost 1 base, with 8 bases between them. CDR1 MNHEY and CDR2 SVGAGI come from the germline V gene.

The rearrangement uses TRBV7-3 and TRBJ2-2, with TRBD2 matching over 8 bases. The CDR3 sequence is 16 residues long. Trimming at V came to 2 bases and at J to 0 bases, leaving 2 bases not matched to a gene. CDR1 is SGHTA and CDR2 is FQGTGA in the germline V gene. Here the CDR3 DNA reads TGTGCCAGCAGCTTATTAGCGGGAACGAACACCGGGGAGCTGTTTTTT. Protein sequence: CASSLLAGTNTGELFF.

The chain employs TRBV11-3 and TRBJ2-2; no clear D gene. Trimming removed 5 bases at V and 4 bases at J, with 14 bases between. The V gene's germline CDR1 is SGHNT and CDR2 YENEEA. The CDR3 has 15 residues. CDR3 sequence (DNA): TGTGCCAGCAGCCCCCTGTCGAGCGCCACCGGGGAGCTGTTTTTT. Amino acids: CASSPLSSATGELFF.

The rearrangement uses TRBV27 and TRBJ2-7; D possibly corresponds to TRBD2 (6 bases). Germline CDR1 reads MNHEY; CDR2 reads SMNVEV (reference sequence). The CDR3 has 17 amino acids. Trimming took off 6 bases at V and 5 bases at J, with 26 bases between the two ends. CDR3 sequence: CASRAKPGLHTPHEQYF. Here the CDR3 DNA reads TGTGCCAGCAGAGCTAAACCGGGACTCCATACCCCCCACGAGCAGTACTTC.

This clone was observed a single time. The V call is TRBV7-9, the J call TRBJ2-1; D is undetermined. V was trimmed by 5 bases and J by 3 bases, leaving 5 bases between them. Looked up from germline, CDR1 is SEHNR and CDR2 is FQNEAQ (reference sequence). This CDR3 contains 12 residues. CDR3 residues: CASSRDYNEQFF. In DNA, the CDR3 is TGTGCCAGCAGCCGCGACTACAATGAGCAGTTCTTC.

This sequence joins TRBV2 and TRBJ2-7; 8 bases align to TRBD2. The V gene's germline CDR1 is SNHLY and CDR2 FYNNEI. The CDR3 runs 14 residues. J was trimmed by 4 bases and V by 5 bases; bases with no gene match: 7. The CDR3 DNA reads as TGTGCCAGCAGTTCAGCGGGAGAAGGGTACGAGCAGTACTTC. As protein: CASSSAGEGYEQYF.

CDR3 protein: CASTSTGEEETQYF. CDR3 nucleotide sequence: TGCGCCAGCACATCGACAGGGGAAGAAGAGACCCAGTACTTC. V usage is TRBV23-1 and J usage is TRBJ2-5; 8 bases fit TRBD1. TRBV23-1 is reported as an ORF; its role is uncertain. After removal of 7 bases from V and 3 bases from J, the junction contained 7 bases not matched to a gene. This CDR3 is 14 amino acids long.

The V call is TRBV7-9, the J call TRBJ1-2, with no clear D. The CDR3 runs to 15 residues. V was trimmed by 5 bases and J by 0 bases, leaving 13 bases between them. The V gene's germline CDR1 is SEHNR and CDR2 FQNEAQ (reference sequence). The CDR3 spells CASSETYRANYGYTF. The CDR3 nucleotides read TGTGCCAGCAGCGAGACCTACAGAGCTAACTATGGCTACACCTTC.

Only one count was recorded for this clone. The rearrangement uses TRBV30 and TRBJ1-6; 7 bases align to TRBD1. Germline V CDR1 and CDR2: GTSNPN, SVGIG (reference sequence). This CDR3 spans 15 amino acids. J gave up 9 bases and V 4 bases, and 12 bases lay outside the gene matches. The CDR3 sequence is CAWTTGQARGSPLHF. CDR3 coding DNA: TGTGCCTGGACCACTGGACAGGCCAGGGGTTCACCCCTCCACTTT.

This chain uses TRBV27 with TRBJ2-1; maybe TRBD2 (5 bases). CDR3 length: 14 amino acids. V lost 8 bases and J lost 3, with 14 bases in between. Germline assignment: CDR1 MNHEY and CDR2 SMNVEV (reference sequence). The chain's CDR3 is CASATPGVYNEQFF. The CDR3 DNA reads as TGTGCCAGCGCGACGCCCGGGGTCTACAATGAGCAGTTCTTC.

V usage is TRBV4-1 and J usage is TRBJ2-2; 10 bases are a match to TRBD2. The CDR3 sequence is 17 residues long. Germline V gene data show CDR1 as MGHRA and CDR2 as YSYEKL. Trimming removed 0 bases from V and 7 bases from J; junction bases left unmatched: 8. This CDR3 reads CASSQDGLAGEVGELFF. CDR3 bases: TGCGCCAGCAGCCAAGATGGGCTAGCGGGAGAAGTCGGGGAGCTGTTTTTT.

The chain combines TRBV7-6 with TRBJ1-1; D is possibly TRBD1 (5 bases). The CDR3 extends over 15 amino acids. Trimming removed 1 base from V and 7 bases from J, with 16 bases in between. Germline V lookup: CDR1 SGHVS, CDR2 FNYEAQ. The CDR3, as DNA: TGTGCCAGCAGCTTAGTTGCGGAGGGGAGGGTTGAAGCTTTCTTT. It translates to CASSLVAEGRVEAFF.